Detailed here is one T cell receptor (beta chain). What it binds is not known. A clone one base away is much larger, so this may be a read error. Time point meaning: newly diagnosed GD, antithyroid drugs for less than 3 months. From RNA extracted from PBMCs, the TCR library was made. CDR3 regions were amplified by Arm-PCR using iRepertoire HTBI primers to build TCR beta libraries. TCRdb called the multiplex PCR reads again in MiXCR, with one record for every CDR3 protein. Of a few hundred thousand distinct CDR3 sequences in the sample, 15% to 20% were seen once. This sample was taken from a study of regulatory T cells in long-lasting Graves disease. Overall study context: Newly diagnosed Graves' patients had under 3 months of antithyroid drugs.

With 6 bases removed from V and 10 bases from J, the gap between germline ends came to 22 bases. Germline CDR1 reads SGHVS; CDR2 reads FNYEAQ. This CDR3 is built from 15 residues. Notes on the study in general: Persistent disease exhibited a predilection for TRBV28, TRBJ1-2 and TRBJ2-5. Relative to newly diagnosed Graves' patients, persistent ones had lower TCR diversity.

The sample here was peripheral blood mononuclear cells (PBMCs), taken at new diagnosis, from a patient treated with antithyroid drugs. The TCR was taken from a female donor with Graves disease. V usage is TRBV7-6 and J usage is TRBJ2-1, with D possibly TRBD1 on 5 matching bases. CDR3 bases: TGTGCCAGCAGTCTAGAGTGGGCGGACACCTACGAGCAGTTCTTC. Residues: CASSLEWADTYEQFF.